This T cell receptor (beta chain) was profiled in a study of blood T cell repertoires in COVID-19. Germline V lookup: CDR1 MDHEN, CDR2 SYDVKM. This CDR3 region has 15 residues. The V and J ends lost 2 bases and 0 bases, in that order; junction bases with no gene match: 2. Some clones are missing from TCRdb's copy, which holds only in-frame ones; the method was immunoSEQ multiplex PCR. In the table there are around 250,000 clones, 82% of which are singletons. Source material: PBMCs or T cells enriched from blood (not recorded which). The TCR originated in a man aged 40-55 years who had been exposed to COVID-19. This chain uses TRBV28 with TRBJ1-2; 8 nucleotides align to TRBD1. The CDR3 sequence: CASSLGTGPNYGYTF. CDR3 DNA: TGTGCCAGCAGTTTAGGGACAGGCCCTAACTATGGCTACACCTTC.